This T cell receptor beta chain emerged from a study of a mutant IDH1 vaccine in newly diagnosed glioma. Study context: Most patients had radiochemotherapy with temozolomide before enrollment; others had one alone.

General observations from the study: Alterations occurring in top peripheral T cell clonotypes seemed unrelated to pseudoprogression. Altogether, 93.3% of patients exhibited vaccine-induced immune responses.

Germline-derived CDR1 and CDR2 are KGHSH and LQKENI. Losses at the gene ends were 4 bases for V and 1 base for J; bases not matched to a gene: 1. This CDR3 has 15 residues. Described time point: week 23, last vaccination. What each vaccine dose contained was 300 ug of mutant IDH1 20-mer peptide, accompanied by topical imiquimod. The protocol was immunoSEQ multiplex PCR, while the TCRdb copy is restricted to in-frame clones and leaves out a portion. Among about 55,000 clones listed, about 80% were seen once. A word on this clone: Antigen specificity is unknown.

V gene TRBV18 combines with J gene TRBJ2-2, with 9 bases identical to TRBD1. This specimen was PBMCs, taken from a glioma patient whose treatment included an IDH1 peptide vaccine. The TCR sequence derives from a man in his forties or fifties with glioma. In DNA, the CDR3 is TGTGCCAGCTCACGGGGACAGGGGAACACCGGGGAGCTGTTTTTT. Translated, it gives CASSRGQGNTGELFF.